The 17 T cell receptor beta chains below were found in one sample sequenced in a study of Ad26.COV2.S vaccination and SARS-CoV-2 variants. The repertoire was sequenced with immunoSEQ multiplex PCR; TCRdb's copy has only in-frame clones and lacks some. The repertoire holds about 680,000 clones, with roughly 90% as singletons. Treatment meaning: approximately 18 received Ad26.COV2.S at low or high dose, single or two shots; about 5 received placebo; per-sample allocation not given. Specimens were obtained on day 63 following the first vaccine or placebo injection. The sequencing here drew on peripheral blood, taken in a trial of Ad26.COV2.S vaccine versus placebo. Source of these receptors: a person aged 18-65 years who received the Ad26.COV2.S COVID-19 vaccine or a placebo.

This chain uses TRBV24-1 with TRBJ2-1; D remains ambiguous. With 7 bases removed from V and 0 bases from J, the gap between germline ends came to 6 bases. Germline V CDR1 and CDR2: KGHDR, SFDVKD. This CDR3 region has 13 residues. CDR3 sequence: CATRPSSYNEQFF. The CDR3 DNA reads TGTGCCACCAGGCCGAGCTCCTACAATGAGCAGTTCTTC.

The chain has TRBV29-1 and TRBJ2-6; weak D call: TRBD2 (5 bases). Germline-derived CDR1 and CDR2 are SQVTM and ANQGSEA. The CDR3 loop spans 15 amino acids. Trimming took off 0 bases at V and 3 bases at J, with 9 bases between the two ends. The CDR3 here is CSVEDARVGANVLTF. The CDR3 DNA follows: TGCAGCGTTGAAGATGCGAGGGTTGGGGCCAACGTCCTGACTTTC.

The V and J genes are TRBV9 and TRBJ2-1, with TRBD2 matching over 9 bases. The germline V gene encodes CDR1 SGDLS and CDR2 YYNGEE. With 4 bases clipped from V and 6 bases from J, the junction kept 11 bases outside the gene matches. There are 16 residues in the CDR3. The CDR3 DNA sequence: TGTGCCAGCAGCCCGCGCGGTAGCGGGAGACCCAATGAGCAGTTCTTC. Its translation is CASSPRGSGRPNEQFF.

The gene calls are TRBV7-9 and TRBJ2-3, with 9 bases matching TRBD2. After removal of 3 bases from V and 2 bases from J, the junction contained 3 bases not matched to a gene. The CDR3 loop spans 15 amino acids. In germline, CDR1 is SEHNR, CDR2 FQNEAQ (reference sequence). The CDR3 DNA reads TGTGCCAGCAGCTTGACTAGCGGTTACACAGATACGCAGTATTTT. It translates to CASSLTSGYTDTQYF.

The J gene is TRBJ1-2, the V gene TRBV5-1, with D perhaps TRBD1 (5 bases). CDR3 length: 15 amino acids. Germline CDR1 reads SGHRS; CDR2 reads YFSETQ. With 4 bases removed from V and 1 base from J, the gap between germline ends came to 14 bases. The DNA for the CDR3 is TGCGCCAGCAGCAAGGCTGGGGGAGTTAACTATGGCTACACCTTC. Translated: CASSKAGGVNYGYTF. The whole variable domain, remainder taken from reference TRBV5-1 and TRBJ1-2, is KAGVTQTPRYLIKTRGQQVTLSCSPISGHRSVSWYQQTPGQGLQFLFEYFSETQRNKGNFPGRFSGRQFSNSRSEMNVSTLELGDSALYLCASSKAGGVNYGYTFGSGTRLTVV.

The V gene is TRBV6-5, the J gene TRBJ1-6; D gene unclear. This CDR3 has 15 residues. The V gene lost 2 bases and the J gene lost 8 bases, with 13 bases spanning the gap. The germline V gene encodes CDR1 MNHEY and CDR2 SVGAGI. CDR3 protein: CASSYGYSEDSPLHF. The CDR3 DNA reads TGTGCCAGCAGTTACGGATACTCGGAAGATTCACCCCTCCACTTT.

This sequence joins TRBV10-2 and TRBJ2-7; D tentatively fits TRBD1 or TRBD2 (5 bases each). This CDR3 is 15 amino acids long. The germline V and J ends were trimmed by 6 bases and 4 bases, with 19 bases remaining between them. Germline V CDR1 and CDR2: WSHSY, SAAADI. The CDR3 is CASSPTSGRGYEQYF. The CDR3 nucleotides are TGCGCCAGCAGCCCAACGTCGGGACGAGGGTACGAGCAGTACTTC.

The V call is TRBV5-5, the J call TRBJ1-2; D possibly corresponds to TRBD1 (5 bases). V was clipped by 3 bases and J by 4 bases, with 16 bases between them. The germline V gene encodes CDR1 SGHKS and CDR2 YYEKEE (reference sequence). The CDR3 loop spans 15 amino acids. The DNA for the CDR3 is TGTGCCAGCAGCTCACAGGTAGTACCTCTCTATGGCTACACCTTC. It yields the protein CASSSQVVPLYGYTF.

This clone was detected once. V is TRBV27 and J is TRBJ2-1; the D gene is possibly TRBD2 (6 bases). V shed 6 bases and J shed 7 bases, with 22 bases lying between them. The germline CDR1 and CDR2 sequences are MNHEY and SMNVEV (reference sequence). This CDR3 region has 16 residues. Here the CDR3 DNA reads TGTGCCAGCAGCGAACTTGGGGCCCCGGGGGTTAATGAGCAGTTCTTC. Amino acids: CASSELGAPGVNEQFF.

This CDR3 reads CASNQILPGGNTGELFF. The CDR3, as DNA: TGCGCCAGCAACCAAATTCTTCCCGGAGGGAACACCGGGGAGCTGTTTTTT. The chain joins TRBV23-1 to TRBJ2-2, with D possibly TRBD2 on 5 matching bases. TRBV23-1 is noted as an ORF with a role that remains uncertain. The CDR3 contains 17 residues. The ends were cut back, 7 bases at V and 1 base at J, with 19 bases in the middle.

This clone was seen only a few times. CDR3 nucleotide sequence: TGCGCCAGCAGAATCGGACAGACCCAAGAGAGCACTGAAGCTTTCTTT. Residues: CASRIGQTQESTEAFF. V is TRBV5-1 and J is TRBJ1-1, with D possibly TRBD1 on 6 matching bases. Trimming shortened V by 5 bases and J by 4 bases, and 21 bases separated the two germline ends. Germline loops: CDR1 SGHRS, CDR2 YFSETQ. The CDR3 runs to 16 residues.

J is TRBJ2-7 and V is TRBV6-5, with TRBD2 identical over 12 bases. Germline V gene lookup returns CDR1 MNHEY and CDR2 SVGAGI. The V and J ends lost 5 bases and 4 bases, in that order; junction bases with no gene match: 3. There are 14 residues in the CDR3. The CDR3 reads CASSPGLAGYEQYF. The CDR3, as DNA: TGTGCCAGCAGTCCGGGACTAGCGGGTTACGAGCAGTACTTC.

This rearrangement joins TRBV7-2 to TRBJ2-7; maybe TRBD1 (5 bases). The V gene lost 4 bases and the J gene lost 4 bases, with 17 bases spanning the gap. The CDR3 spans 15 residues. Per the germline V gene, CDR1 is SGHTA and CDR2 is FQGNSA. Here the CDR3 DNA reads TGTGCCAGCAGCTCTAGAGGAGCAGGGCTATACGAGCAGTACTTC. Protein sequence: CASSSRGAGLYEQYF.

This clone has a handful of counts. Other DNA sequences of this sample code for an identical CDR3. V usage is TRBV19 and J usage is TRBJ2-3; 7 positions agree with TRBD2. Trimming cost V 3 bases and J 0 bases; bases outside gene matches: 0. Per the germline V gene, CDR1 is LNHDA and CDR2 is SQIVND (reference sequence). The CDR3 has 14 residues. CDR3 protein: CASSISGSTDTQYF. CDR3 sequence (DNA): TGTGCCAGTAGTATTAGCGGGAGCACAGATACGCAGTATTTT. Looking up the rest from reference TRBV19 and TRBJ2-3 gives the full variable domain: DGGITQSPKYLFRKEGQNVTLSCEQNLNHDAMYWYRQDPGQGLRLIYYSQIVNDFQKGDIAEGYSVSREKKESFPLTVTSAQKNPTAFYLCASSISGSTDTQYFGPGTRLTVL.

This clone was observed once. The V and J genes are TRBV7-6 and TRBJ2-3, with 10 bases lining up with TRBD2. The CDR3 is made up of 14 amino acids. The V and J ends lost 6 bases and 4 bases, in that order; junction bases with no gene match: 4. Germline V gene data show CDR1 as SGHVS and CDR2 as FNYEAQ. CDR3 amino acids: CASSFSGGADTQYF. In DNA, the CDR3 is TGTGCCAGCAGTTTCAGCGGGGGGGCAGATACGCAGTATTTT.

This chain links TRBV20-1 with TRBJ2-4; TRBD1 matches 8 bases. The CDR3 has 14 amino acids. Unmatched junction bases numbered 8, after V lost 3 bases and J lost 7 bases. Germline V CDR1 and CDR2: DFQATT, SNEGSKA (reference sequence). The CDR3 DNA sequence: TGCAGTGCTAGTGGCGGACAGGGTCGGAACATTCAGTACTTC. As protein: CSASGGQGRNIQYF.

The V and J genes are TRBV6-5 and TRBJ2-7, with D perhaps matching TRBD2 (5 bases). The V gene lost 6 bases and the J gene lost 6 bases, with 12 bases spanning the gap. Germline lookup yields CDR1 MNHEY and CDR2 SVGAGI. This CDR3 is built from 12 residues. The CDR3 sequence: CASRAVGSEQYF. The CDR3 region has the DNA TGTGCCAGCAGAGCCGTAGGGAGCGAGCAGTACTTC.